Described below is a single T cell receptor beta chain sequence and its context. The antigen is not known. The CDR3 length is 18 residues. Germline V gene data show CDR1 as SGHVS and CDR2 as FNYEAQ. Trimming took 3 bases from V and 0 from J, leaving 15 bases between them. This specimen comes from a study of cytomegalovirus exposure and HLA in healthy donors. Both 60 Vbeta primers and 13 Jbeta primers went into the PCR. Repertoires were generated with immunoSEQ multiplex PCR, while TCRdb's copy carries only in-frame clones and drops some. The sample consists of under 200,000 clones, around four fifths of them appearing once. Whole-study findings and limits: A later examination showed that TCR association rates differed by HLA locus, with DRB1 most and HLA-C fewest. Researchers left out some V segments, among them TRBV6-2 and TRBV6-3, as indistinguishable.

The chain is built from TRBV7-6 and TRBJ1-6; unclear D gene. This clonotype was sampled from a man between 25 and 39 years old in good health and CMV-seronegative. The sequenced sample consisted of PBMCs. CDR3 nucleotides: TGTGCCAGCAGCTTTTCCGGACCTAGCAGCTCCTATAATTCACCCCTCCACTTT. This gives the protein CASSFSGPSSSYNSPLHF.